The clone carrying this T cell receptor beta chain has only a few counts. Antigen: not known. Individual cDNA molecules each carried unique molecular identifiers attached by the library. In the source study's methods: Counting gave a median of approximately 96,000 TCRs per sample, with values ranging from about 23,224 to 700,000. Each CDR3 protein is one row after TCRdb ran MiXCR on the RACE reads. The V and J calls, along with clone size, are taken from TCRdb and not from the paper's own processing. The sample lists more than 90,000 distinct CDR3 sequences, over 10% seen once, with 2.5% to 4% in the top ten. These data come from a study of human T cells and chemical hapten exposure. Study conclusions and caveats: Significantly greater numbers of large CDR3 similarity clusters came from expanded TCRs than from controls.

Time point meaning: patch test 2, 6 weeks after DPC sensitization. As to treatment: therapeutic diphenylcyclopropenone sensitization with weekly scalp DPC. Participating donors were patients with alopecia, aged 18 to 70 years, considered appropriate candidates for DPC. CDR1 and CDR2 (germline): MGHDK, SYGVNS. The length of the CDR3 is 15 residues. The ends were cut back, 3 bases at V and 5 bases at J, with 14 bases in the middle. The sample here was whole blood, taken in connection with sensitization to the hapten diphenylcyclopropenone (DPC). The TCR sequence derives from a woman in her thirties or forties with alopecia areata. Some clones in this sample may be carry-over from other donors' samples. The chain employs TRBV25-1 and TRBJ2-1; D could derive from TRBD1 or TRBD2 (5 bases each). CDR3 residues: CASSESGARDNEQFF. CDR3 nucleotides: TGTGCCAGCAGTGAGTCCGGGGCTCGAGACAATGAGCAGTTCTTC.